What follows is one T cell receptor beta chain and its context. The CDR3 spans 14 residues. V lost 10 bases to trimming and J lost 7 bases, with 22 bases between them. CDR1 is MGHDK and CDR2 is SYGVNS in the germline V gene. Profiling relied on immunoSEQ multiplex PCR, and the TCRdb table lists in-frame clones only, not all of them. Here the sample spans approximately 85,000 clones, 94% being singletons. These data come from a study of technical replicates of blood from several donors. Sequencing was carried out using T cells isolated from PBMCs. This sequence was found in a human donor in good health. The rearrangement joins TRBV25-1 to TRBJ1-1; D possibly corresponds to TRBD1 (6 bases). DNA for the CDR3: TGTGCCACCCGAACTAGGGGGGGGCTGGGTGAAGCTTTCTTT. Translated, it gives CATRTRGGLGEAFF.